The rows below give T cell receptor beta chains drawn from one sample of a study of cytomegalovirus exposure and HLA in healthy donors. Measured with immunoSEQ multiplex PCR; TCRdb has only the in-frame clones, and not every one. The data show 120,000 or so clones, around 78% seen once. The material sequenced was PBMCs. These receptors were obtained from a woman between 35 and 50 years old in good health and CMV-seronegative. Each CDR3 is given without its conserved first and last residue. The order of the fields is D gene, V gene, J gene, CDR3 length, CDR3 protein. A D gene is named only where the DNA matches it firmly.

d_gene: NA; v_gene: TRBV10-3; j_gene: TRBJ1-2; len: 14; CDR3aa: AITQGQGGGNYGYT
d_gene: TRBD2; v_gene: TRBV4-2; j_gene: TRBJ2-7; len: 15; CDR3aa: ASSQAPIAGGSYEQY
d_gene: TRBD1; v_gene: TRBV28; j_gene: TRBJ1-1; len: 12; CDR3aa: ASRIQGTNTEAF
d_gene: NA; v_gene: TRBV7-9; j_gene: TRBJ1-1; len: 12; CDR3aa: ASRMATVATEAF
d_gene: NA; v_gene: TRBV5-1; j_gene: TRBJ2-3; len: 14; CDR3aa: ASSPGQHASTDTQY
d_gene: NA; v_gene: TRBV6-6; j_gene: TRBJ2-7; len: 12; CDR3aa: ATRGPGESYEQY
d_gene: NA; v_gene: TRBV28; j_gene: TRBJ2-7; len: 10; CDR3aa: ASRLWAGEQY
d_gene: NA; v_gene: TRBV11-2; j_gene: TRBJ2-1; len: 11; CDR3aa: ASSLESAGEQF
d_gene: NA; v_gene: TRBV5-6; j_gene: TRBJ1-2; len: 11; CDR3aa: ASSRGPGSGYT
d_gene: TRBD2; v_gene: TRBV5-4; j_gene: TRBJ2-5; len: 13; CDR3aa: ASSSPGLAEETQY
d_gene: TRBD2; v_gene: TRBV2; j_gene: TRBJ2-7; len: 13; CDR3aa: ASRASGMTGYEQY
d_gene: NA; v_gene: TRBV6-6; j_gene: TRBJ2-5; len: 13; CDR3aa: ASSYSGQARETQY